This T cell receptor (beta chain) originates from a study of blood T cell repertoires in COVID-19. Study as a whole: Material from acute and convalescent COVID-19 was sourced from the United States, Italy and Spain.

Original analysis: Estimated nucleated cell counts came from reference gene primer amplification. Sequencing used immunoSEQ multiplex PCR; TCRdb keeps in-frame clones, though not all of them. From that table come the V and J calls and clone size; the DNA was used to work out D and trimming. The sample holds about 190,000 clones, roughly 89% seen once. The CDR3 is made up of 15 amino acids. J gave up 3 bases and V 0 bases, and 2 bases lay outside the gene matches. Per the germline V gene, CDR1 is LGHDT and CDR2 is YNNKEL (reference sequence). Individuals drawn from around 25 US areas were about 18 to 90 years old. Exposed enrollees had met someone with a PCR-confirmed or clinician-diagnosed COVID-19 case at some point within the 2 weeks before study entry.

The clonotype was recovered from a woman in her twenties or thirties who had been exposed to COVID-19. The sample was PBMCs or T cells enriched from blood (not recorded which). This rearrangement joins TRBV3-1 (or the pseudogene TRBV3-2) to TRBJ2-5; 9 bases are shared with TRBD2. The CDR3 sequence: CASSQDPSGEETQYF. The DNA for the CDR3 is TGTGCCAGCAGCCAAGATCCTAGCGGGGAAGAGACCCAGTACTTC.